The source of this T cell receptor beta chain is a study of beta chain features in type 1 diabetes. Study-wide findings and caveats: Shorter TCRB CDR3s, moderately but significantly so, were found in Type 1 diabetes patients in all four CD4+ subsets. Junctions at VDJ sites from type 1 diabetes patients had fewer insertions and more deletions.

The isolated RNA, all of it, was reverse transcribed, so expressed TCRB transcripts were what got sequenced. Profiling relied on immunoSEQ multiplex PCR, and the TCRdb table lists in-frame clones only, not all of them. The table records a few hundred thousand clones, roughly 14% of them present only once. A few counts support this clone. Its antigen is not known. One heparinised draw of blood, averaging roughly 120 mL, came from each donor. Per the germline V gene, CDR1 is SEHNR and CDR2 is FQNEAQ (reference sequence). The CDR3 contains 15 residues. Trimming took 4 bases from V and 5 from J; bases not matched to a gene: 8.

Input material: naive CD4+ T cells from blood. This clonotype was obtained from a young woman with type 1 diabetes. This chain uses TRBV7-9 with TRBJ2-1; TRBD1 agrees at 7 bases. The CDR3 DNA reads as TGTGCCAGCAGCTCCAGGGGGATAGTCGACAATGAGCAGTTCTTC. Translating it yields CASSSRGIVDNEQFF.